This T cell receptor (beta chain) stems from a study of OX40 agonist ivuxolimab in advanced cancers. This CDR3 has 11 amino acids. The germline V gene has CDR1 MNHEY and CDR2 SVGAGI. Trimming took off 4 bases at V and 7 bases at J, with 7 bases between the two ends. People who had autoimmune disease history or systemic immunosuppression were excluded. On cycle 4 day 1 and cycle 7 day 1, as well as at baseline, blood was sampled. The method was immunoSEQ multiplex PCR; TCRdb's version includes in-frame clones alone and lacks a portion of them. The sample lists 60,000 to 90,000 clones, about 83% seen once, with approximately 0.8% in the top ten. Study observations and caveats: At 0.1 to 3.0 mg/kg, CD4+ and CD8+ blood T cells expanded clonally by week 6. Among some nonresponders, normalized T-cell clonal expansion was also low.

In regard to this clone: Its antigen remains unidentified.

The sequence was obtained from an adult with an advanced solid tumor such as melanoma, head and neck, liver or kidney cancer. V is TRBV6-5 and J is TRBJ1-2; D not certain. This specimen consisted of CD4+ or CD8+ T cells sorted from blood, obtained in a trial of the OX40 agonist ivuxolimab. CDR3 protein: CASSSGIGYTF. The CDR3 DNA sequence: TGTGCCAGCAGTTCTGGGATTGGCTACACCTTC.